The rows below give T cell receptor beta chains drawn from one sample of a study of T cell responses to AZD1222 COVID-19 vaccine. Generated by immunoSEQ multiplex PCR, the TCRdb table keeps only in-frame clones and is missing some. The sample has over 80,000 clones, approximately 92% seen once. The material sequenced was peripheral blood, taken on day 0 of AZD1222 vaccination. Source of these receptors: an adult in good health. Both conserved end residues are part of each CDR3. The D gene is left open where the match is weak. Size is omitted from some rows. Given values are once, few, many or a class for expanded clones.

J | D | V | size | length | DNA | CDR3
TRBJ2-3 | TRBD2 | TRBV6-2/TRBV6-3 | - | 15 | TGTGCCAGCAGTTCAGGAGCGGGAGTCACAGATACGCAGTATTTT | CASSSGAGVTDTQYF
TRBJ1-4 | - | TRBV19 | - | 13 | TGTGCCAGTAAAAGTGGGACTAATGAAAAACTGTTTTTT | CASKSGTNEKLFF
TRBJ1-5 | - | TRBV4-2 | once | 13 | TGTGCCAGCAGCCAAGGACAAGGTCAGCCCCAGCATTTT | CASSQGQGQPQHF
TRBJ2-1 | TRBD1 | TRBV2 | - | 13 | TGTGCCAGCAGGGGACAGGGACCCAATGAGCAGTTCTTC | CASRGQGPNEQFF
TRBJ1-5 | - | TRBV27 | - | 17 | TGTGCCAGCAGTTTAAAGGGGGGCGGCGATAGCAATCAGCCCCAGCATTTT | CASSLKGGGDSNQPQHF
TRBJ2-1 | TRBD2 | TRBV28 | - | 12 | TGTGCCAGCAGTTGGGGGGGGAATGAGCAGTTCTTC | CASSWGGNEQFF
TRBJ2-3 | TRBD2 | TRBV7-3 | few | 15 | TGTGCCAGCAGCTTACTAGCGGGAGCTATAGATACGCAGTATTTT | CASSLLAGAIDTQYF
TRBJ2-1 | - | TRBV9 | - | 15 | TGTGCCAGCAGCGCGGCAGGGAATTTGGTCAATGAGCAGTTCTTC | CASSAAGNLVNEQFF
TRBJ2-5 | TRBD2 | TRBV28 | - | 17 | TGTGCCAGCAGTCCCGGACTAGCGGGAGAAAAGCAAGAGACCCAGTACTTC | CASSPGLAGEKQETQYF
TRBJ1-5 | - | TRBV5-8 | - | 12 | TGTGCCAGCAGCTCCACACCCGAGCCCCAGCATTTT | CASSSTPEPQHF
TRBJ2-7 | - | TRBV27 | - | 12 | TGTGCCAGCAGTCAAAGTTCCTACGAGCAGTACTTC | CASSQSSYEQYF
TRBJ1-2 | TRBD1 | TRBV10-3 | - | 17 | TGTGCCATTACCCCCCGGACAGGGGGCTCCCGGCGCCTGGGCTACACCTTC | CAITPRTGGSRRLGYTF
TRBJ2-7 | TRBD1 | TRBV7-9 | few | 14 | TGTGCCAGCAGGGGAAAAACAGGGGGCTACGAGCAGTACTTC | CASRGKTGGYEQYF
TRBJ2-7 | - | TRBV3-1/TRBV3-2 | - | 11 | TGTGCCAGCAGCCCGGGCTACGAGCAGTACTTC | CASSPGYEQYF
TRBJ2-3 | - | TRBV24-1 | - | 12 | TGTGCCACCAGTGATCAGGGAGATACGCAGTATTTT | CATSDQGDTQYF
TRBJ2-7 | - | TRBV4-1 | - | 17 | TGCGCCAGCAGCCAAGAGTGGCGGGACAGCCTTGGGTACGAGCAGTACTTC | CASSQEWRDSLGYEQYF
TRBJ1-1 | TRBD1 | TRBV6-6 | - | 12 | TGTGCCAGCAGTTCGACAGGGACTGAAGCTTTCTTT | CASSSTGTEAFF
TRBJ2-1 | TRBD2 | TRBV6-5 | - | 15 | TGTGCCAGCAAACGGAGCAGCGGGAGAGTCGATGAGCAGTTCTTC | CASKRSSGRVDEQFF
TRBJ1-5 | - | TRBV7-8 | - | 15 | TGTGCCAGCAGCTTGGATACAGGTAGCAATCAGCCCCAGCATTTT | CASSLDTGSNQPQHF
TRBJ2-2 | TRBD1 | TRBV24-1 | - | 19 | TGTGCCACCAGTGACCTGGGGGCCTCAGGACAGGCCTACACCGGGGAGCTGTTTTTT | CATSDLGASGQAYTGELFF
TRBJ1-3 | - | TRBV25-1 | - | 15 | TGTGCCAGCAGTCGCTCGGGGGACCGCGGAAACACCATATATTTT | CASSRSGDRGNTIYF
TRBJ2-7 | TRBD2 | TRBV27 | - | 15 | TGTGCCAGCAGTACCACAATGGGAGGCGGGGGGGAGCAGTACTTC | CASSTTMGGGGEQYF
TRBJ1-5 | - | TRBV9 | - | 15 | TGTGCCAGCAGCGTAACACCCGATAGCAATCAGCCCCAGCATTTT | CASSVTPDSNQPQHF
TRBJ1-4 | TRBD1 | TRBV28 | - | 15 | TGTGCCAGCAGACGAGACAGGGAATTTGGTGAAAAACTGTTTTTT | CASRRDREFGEKLFF
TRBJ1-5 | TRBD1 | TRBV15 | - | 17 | TGTGCCACCAGCTCCCTGTTTAGGGACAGGAGCAATCAGCCCCAGCATTTT | CATSSLFRDRSNQPQHF
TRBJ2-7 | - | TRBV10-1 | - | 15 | TGCGCCAGCACCTCCCGGGGCTTCTCGTCCTACGAGCAGTACTTC | CASTSRGFSSYEQYF
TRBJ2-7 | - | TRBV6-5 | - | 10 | TGTGCCAGCAGTCTGGAAGGGCTATACTTC | CASSLEGLYF
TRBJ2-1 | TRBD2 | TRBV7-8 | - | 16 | TGTGCCAGCAGCTTAGCTGGCGGGAGTTTCTACAATGAGCAGTTCTTC | CASSLAGGSFYNEQFF
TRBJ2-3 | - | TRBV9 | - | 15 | TGTGCCAGCAGCGTAGCGGGAACTAGCACAGATACGCAGTATTTT | CASSVAGTSTDTQYF
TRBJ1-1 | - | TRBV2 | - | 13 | TGTGCCAGCAGTGAAGGTTCGGGCACTGAAGCTTTCTTT | CASSEGSGTEAFF
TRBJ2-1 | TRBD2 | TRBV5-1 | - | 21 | TGCGCCAGCAGCCTACTTCCCGGGGGACTAGCGGGACCCCACTCCTACAATGAGCAGTTCTTC | CASSLLPGGLAGPHSYNEQFF
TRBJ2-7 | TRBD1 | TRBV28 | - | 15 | TGTGCCAGCAGTGCACCCGGGACAGGGAACCACGAGCAGTACTTC | CASSAPGTGNHEQYF
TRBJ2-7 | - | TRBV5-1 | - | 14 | TGCGCCAGCAGCTTGGCTGGGGCCTCCTACGAGCAGTACTTC | CASSLAGASYEQYF
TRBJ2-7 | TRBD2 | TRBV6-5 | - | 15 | TGTGCCAGCAGTTCGACCGGACTAGCGTGGCGCGAGCAGTACTTC | CASSSTGLAWREQYF
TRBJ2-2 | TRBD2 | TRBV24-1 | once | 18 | TGTGCCACCAGTGATAGTTGGGGAGGGAGCTCGAACACCGGGGAGCTGTTTTTT | CATSDSWGGSSNTGELFF
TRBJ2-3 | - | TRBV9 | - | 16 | TGTGCCAGCAGCCCGGACAGTGGGAGGGCCACAGATACGCAGTATTTT | CASSPDSGRATDTQYF
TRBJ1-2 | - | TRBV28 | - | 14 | TGTGCCAGCAGTTCCTCCGAGGGGGGCTATGGCTACACCTTC | CASSSSEGGYGYTF
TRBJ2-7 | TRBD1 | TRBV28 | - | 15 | TGTGCCAGCAGCCCAGGGGGGACAGGGACCTACGAGCAGTACTTC | CASSPGGTGTYEQYF
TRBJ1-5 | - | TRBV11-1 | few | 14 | TGTGCCAGCAGCCCAAACAAAGGTCTTCAGCCCCAGCATTTT | CASSPNKGLQPQHF
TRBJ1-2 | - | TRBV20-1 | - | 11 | TGCAGTGTTAGGGTCGACTATGGCTACACCTTC | CSVRVDYGYTF
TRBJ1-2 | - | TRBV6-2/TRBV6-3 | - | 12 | TGTGCCAGCAGTTACCAGGGCGGCGGCTACACCTTC | CASSYQGGGYTF
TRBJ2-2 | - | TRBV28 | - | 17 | TGTGCCAGCAGTTCAGGAGGATCCCCCTCAGGGACCGGGGAGCTGTTTTTT | CASSSGGSPSGTGELFF
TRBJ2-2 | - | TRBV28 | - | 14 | TGTGCCACCGGGGACTGGTCGAACACCGGGGAGCTGTTTTTT | CATGDWSNTGELFF